This T cell receptor (beta chain) was sequenced for a study of blood T cell repertoires in COVID-19. Study information: Sources were T cells, B-cell-depleted T cells, or PBMCs; the material itself was cDNA or gDNA.

The authors' processing: Amplified reference gene primers provided the basis for estimating nucleated cell counts. The assay was immunoSEQ multiplex PCR, and TCRdb's table has in-frame clones only and misses some. V and J calls and clone size are those listed in that table; D and trimming were worked out from the DNA. The sample has fewer than 600,000 clones, 88% seen once. The CDR3 covers 16 residues. Germline V gene sequence: CDR1 MNHEY, CDR2 SVGAGI. V lost 2 bases to trimming and J lost 2 bases; unmatched junction nucleotides: 8. Participant ages covered about 18 to 89 years across 25 or so US areas. Donors in Cohort 3 counted as recovered after two negative PCRs, clearance, or symptom resolution.

This TCR was recovered from a woman aged 40 to 55 who had recovered from COVID-19. The material sequenced was PBMCs or T cells enriched from blood (not recorded which). The genes are TRBV6-5 and TRBJ2-7, with TRBD2 matching 8 bases. CDR3 in amino acids: CASSYNSAGGTYEQYF. DNA for the CDR3: TGTGCCAGCAGTTACAATTCGGCGGGAGGCACCTACGAGCAGTACTTC.